This entry lists 3 T cell receptor beta chains sequenced from one sample in a study of T cell repertoires in ileal Crohn's disease. Sequencing was performed with immunoSEQ multiplex PCR; in TCRdb, only in-frame clones are kept and a portion is missing. Altogether roughly 31,000 clones are present, around four fifths being singletons, with the ten largest covering 15% to 20%. Specimen: ileal tissue. The receptors derive from an adult with Crohn's disease.

The chain couples TRBV25-1 to TRBJ2-4; TRBD1 agrees at 7 bases. The CDR3 has 17 amino acids. CDR1 and CDR2 (germline): MGHDK, SYGVNS. V gave up 6 bases and J gave up 0 bases; unmatched junction bases: 11. The CDR3 DNA sequence: TGTGCCAGCAGCGACAGGGTAGAATCCGGAGCCAAAAACATTCAGTACTTC. This codes for CASSDRVESGAKNIQYF. The full variable domain, with the rest looked up from reference TRBV25-1 and TRBJ2-4, is EADIYQTPRYLVIGTGKKITLECSQTMGHDKMYWYQQDPGMELHLIHYSYGVNSTEKGDLSSESTVSRIRTEHFPLTLESARPSHTSQYLCASSDRVESGAKNIQYFGAGTRLSVL.

The chain recombines TRBV29-1 with TRBJ1-1; D gene unclear. The CDR3 covers 12 residues. Per the germline V gene, CDR1 is SQVTM and CDR2 is ANQGSEA. Trimming cost V 7 bases and J 1 base, with 10 bases left between them. CDR3 region: CSASPQNTEAFF. DNA for the CDR3: TGCAGCGCGAGCCCCCAGAACACTGAAGCTTTCTTT.

This clone was seen a handful of times. The chain couples TRBV11-3 to TRBJ2-1; no clear D. This CDR3 comprises 15 residues. Per germline, CDR1 SGHNT and CDR2 YENEEA. Trimming shortened V by 5 bases and J by 2 bases, and 13 bases separated the two germline ends. The CDR3 here is CASSQVALPYNEQFF. The DNA for the CDR3 is TGTGCCAGCAGCCAAGTCGCGTTACCCTACAATGAGCAGTTCTTC.